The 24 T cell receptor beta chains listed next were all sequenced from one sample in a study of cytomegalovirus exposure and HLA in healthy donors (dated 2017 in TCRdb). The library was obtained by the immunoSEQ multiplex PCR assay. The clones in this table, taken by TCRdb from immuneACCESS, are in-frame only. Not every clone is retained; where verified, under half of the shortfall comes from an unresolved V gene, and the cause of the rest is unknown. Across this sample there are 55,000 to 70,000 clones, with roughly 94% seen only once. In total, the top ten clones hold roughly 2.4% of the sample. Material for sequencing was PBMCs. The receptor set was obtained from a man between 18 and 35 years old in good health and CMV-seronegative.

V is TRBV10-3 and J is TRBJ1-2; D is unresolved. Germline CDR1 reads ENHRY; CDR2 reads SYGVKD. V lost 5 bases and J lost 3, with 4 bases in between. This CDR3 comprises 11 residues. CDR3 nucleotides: TGTGCCATCAGTCGGGACTATGGCTACACCTTC. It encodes CAISRDYGYTF.

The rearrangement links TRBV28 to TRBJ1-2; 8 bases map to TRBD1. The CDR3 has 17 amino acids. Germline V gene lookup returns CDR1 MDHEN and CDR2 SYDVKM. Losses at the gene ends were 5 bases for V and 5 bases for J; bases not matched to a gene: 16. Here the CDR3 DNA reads TGTGCCAGCAGTACGCTTGGGGTCGGTGACAGGGGTTATGGCTACACCTTC. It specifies CASSTLGVGDRGYGYTF.

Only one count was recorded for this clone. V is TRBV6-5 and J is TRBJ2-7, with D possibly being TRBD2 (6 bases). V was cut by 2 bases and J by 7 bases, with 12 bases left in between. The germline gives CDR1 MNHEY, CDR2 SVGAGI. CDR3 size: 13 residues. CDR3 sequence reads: CASSYGQGGEQYF. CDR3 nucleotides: TGTGCCAGCAGTTACGGGCAGGGAGGAGAGCAGTACTTC.

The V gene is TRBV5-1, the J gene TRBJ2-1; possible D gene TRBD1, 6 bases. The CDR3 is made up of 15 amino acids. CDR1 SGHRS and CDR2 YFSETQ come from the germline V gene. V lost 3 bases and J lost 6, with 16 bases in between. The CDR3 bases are TGCGCCAGCAGCTCAGGGGACGCCCCGGGCAATGAGCAGTTCTTC. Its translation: CASSSGDAPGNEQFF.

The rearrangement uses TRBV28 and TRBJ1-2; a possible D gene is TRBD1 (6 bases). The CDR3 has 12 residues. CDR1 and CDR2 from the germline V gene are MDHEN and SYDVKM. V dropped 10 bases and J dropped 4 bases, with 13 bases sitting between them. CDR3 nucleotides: TGTGCCATCTCCTCAGGGGCCTATGGCTACACCTTC. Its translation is CAISSGAYGYTF.

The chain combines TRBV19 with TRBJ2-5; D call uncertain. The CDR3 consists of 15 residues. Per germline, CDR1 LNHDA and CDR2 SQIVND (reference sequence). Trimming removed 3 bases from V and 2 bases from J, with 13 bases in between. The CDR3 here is CASSIRSGQQETQYF. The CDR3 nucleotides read TGTGCCAGTAGTATCCGCTCTGGCCAACAAGAGACCCAGTACTTC.

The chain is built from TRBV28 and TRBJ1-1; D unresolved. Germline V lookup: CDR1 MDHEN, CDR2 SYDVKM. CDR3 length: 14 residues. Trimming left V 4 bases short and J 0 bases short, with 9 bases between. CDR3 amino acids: CASSSPPVNTEAFF. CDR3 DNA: TGTGCCAGCAGTTCCCCCCCGGTGAACACTGAAGCTTTCTTT.

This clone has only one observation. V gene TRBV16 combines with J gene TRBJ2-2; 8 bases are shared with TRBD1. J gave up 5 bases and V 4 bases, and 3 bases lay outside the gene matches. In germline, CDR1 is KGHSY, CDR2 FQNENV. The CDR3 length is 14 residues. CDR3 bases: TGTGCCAGCAGCCCAGGACAGGGTACCGGGGAGCTGTTTTTT. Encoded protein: CASSPGQGTGELFF. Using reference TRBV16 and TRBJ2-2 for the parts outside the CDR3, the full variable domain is GEEVAQTPKHLVRGEGQKAKLYCAPIKGHSYVFWYQQVLKNEFKFLISFQNENVFDETGMPKERFSAKCLPNSPCSLEIQATKLEDSAVYFCASSPGQGTGELFFGEGSRLTVL.

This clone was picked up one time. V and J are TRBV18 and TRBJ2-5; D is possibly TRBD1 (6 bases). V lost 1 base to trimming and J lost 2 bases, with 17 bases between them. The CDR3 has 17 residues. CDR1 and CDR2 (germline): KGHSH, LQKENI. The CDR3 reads CASSPLPWAQGQETQYF. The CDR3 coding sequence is TGTGCCAGCTCACCACTGCCCTGGGCCCAGGGGCAAGAGACCCAGTACTTC.

In DNA form, the CDR3 reads TGTGCCAGCAGCATACTAGCGCCCACAAACACCGGGGAGCTGTTTTTT. Translating gives CASSILAPTNTGELFF. This chain connects TRBV7-2 to TRBJ2-2; 7 bases align to TRBD2. After removal of 5 bases from V and 2 bases from J, the junction contained 8 bases not matched to a gene. The CDR3 has 16 amino acids. Germline assignment: CDR1 SGHTA and CDR2 FQGNSA.

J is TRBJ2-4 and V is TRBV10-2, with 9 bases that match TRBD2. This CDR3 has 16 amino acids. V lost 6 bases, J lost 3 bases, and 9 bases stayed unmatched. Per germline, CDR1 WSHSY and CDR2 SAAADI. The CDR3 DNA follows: TGCGCCAGCAGGGCTCGCGGGAGGGTGGACAAAAACATTCAGTACTTC. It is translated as CASRARGRVDKNIQYF.

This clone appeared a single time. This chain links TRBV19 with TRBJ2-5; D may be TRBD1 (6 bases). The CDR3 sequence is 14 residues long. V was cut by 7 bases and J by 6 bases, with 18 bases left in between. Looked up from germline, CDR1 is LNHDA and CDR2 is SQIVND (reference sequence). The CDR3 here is CASNPPGERKTQYF. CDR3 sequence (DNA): TGTGCCAGTAATCCCCCAGGGGAGAGGAAGACCCAGTACTTC.

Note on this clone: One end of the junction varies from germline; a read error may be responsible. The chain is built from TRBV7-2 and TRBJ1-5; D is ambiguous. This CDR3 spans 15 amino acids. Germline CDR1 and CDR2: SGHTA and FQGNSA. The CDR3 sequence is CASSVALGSGQPQHF. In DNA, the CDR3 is TGTGCCAGCAGCGTAGCACTGGGGTCGGGGCAGCCCCAGCATTTT.

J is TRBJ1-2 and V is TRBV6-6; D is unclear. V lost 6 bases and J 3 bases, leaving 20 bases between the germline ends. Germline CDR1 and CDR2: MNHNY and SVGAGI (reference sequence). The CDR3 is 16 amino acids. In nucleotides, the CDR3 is TGTGCCAGCAGCCTCGAGGGAGGGTCCCTGGACTATGGCTACACCTTC. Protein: CASSLEGGSLDYGYTF.

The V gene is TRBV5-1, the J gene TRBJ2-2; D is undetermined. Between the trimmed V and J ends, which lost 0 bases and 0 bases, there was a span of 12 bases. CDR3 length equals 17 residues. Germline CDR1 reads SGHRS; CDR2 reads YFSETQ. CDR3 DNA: TGCGCCAGCAGCTTGGTGACACTTTACCCGAACACCGGGGAGCTGTTTTTT. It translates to CASSLVTLYPNTGELFF.

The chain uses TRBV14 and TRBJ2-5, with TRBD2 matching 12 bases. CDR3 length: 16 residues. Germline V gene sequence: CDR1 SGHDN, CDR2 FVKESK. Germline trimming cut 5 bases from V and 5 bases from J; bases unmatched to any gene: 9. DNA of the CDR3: TGTGCCAGCAGCTCAGAGCTAGCGGGAGGGCAGGAGACCCAGTACTTC. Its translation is CASSSELAGGQETQYF.

CDR3 sequence (DNA): TGTGCCAGCAGCTTACACAGGGAGAGCTACGAGCAGTACTTC. This gives the protein CASSLHRESYEQYF. The chain joins TRBV7-2 to TRBJ2-7, with D possibly TRBD1 on 6 matching bases. Trimming took off 2 bases at V and 3 bases at J, with 11 bases between the two ends. Germline V gives CDR1 SGHTA, CDR2 FQGNSA. The CDR3 extends over 14 amino acids.

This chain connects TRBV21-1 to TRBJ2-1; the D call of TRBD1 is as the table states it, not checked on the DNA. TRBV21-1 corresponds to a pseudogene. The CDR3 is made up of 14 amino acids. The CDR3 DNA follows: TGTGCCAGCAGCACGGGACAGGGGTGCAATGAGCAGTTCTTC. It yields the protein CASSTGQGCNEQFF.

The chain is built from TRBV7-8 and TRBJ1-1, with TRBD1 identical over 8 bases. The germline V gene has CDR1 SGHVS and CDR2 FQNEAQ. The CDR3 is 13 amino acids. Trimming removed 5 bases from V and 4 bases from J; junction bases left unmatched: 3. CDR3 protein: CASSNRGATEAFF. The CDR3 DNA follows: TGTGCCAGCAGCAACAGGGGGGCCACTGAAGCTTTCTTT.

CDR3 nucleotides: TGTGCCAGCAGCTCAAGCGGGAGGGCATACAATGAGCAGTTCTTC. Its translation is CASSSSGRAYNEQFF. This chain uses TRBV7-3 with TRBJ2-1, with 10 bases that match TRBD2. J gave up 4 bases and V 4 bases, and 4 bases lay outside the gene matches. CDR3 size: 15 residues. CDR1 and CDR2 (germline): SGHTA, FQGTGA.

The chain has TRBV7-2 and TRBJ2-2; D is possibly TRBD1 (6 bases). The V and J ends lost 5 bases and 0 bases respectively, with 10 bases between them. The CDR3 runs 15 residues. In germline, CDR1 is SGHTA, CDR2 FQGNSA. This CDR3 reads CASSLRTANTGELFF. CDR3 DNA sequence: TGTGCCAGCAGCCTAAGGACAGCGAACACCGGGGAGCTGTTTTTT.

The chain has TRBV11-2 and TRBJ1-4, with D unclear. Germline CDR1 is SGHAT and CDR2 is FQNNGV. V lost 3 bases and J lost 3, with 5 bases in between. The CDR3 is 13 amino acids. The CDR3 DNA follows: TGTGCCAGCAGCTTGAGTTCTAATGAAAAACTGTTTTTT. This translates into CASSLSSNEKLFF.

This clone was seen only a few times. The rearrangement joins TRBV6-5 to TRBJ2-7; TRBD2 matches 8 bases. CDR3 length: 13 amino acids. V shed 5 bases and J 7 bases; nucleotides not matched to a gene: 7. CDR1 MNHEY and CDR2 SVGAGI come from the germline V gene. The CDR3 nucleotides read TGTGCCAGCAGTCCCGGACTAGCTGGGGAGCAGTACTTC. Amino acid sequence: CASSPGLAGEQYF.

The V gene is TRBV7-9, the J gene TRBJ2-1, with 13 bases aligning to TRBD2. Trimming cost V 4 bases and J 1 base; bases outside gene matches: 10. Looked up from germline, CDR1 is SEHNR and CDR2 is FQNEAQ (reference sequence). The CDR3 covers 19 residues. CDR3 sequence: CASSYGLAGVLGSYNEQFF. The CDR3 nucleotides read TGTGCCAGCAGCTACGGACTAGCGGGAGTCTTAGGGTCCTACAATGAGCAGTTCTTC.